The 29 T cell receptor beta chains listed next were all sequenced from one sample in a study of cytomegalovirus exposure and HLA in healthy donors. A multiplex PCR was run with 60 Vbeta primers and 13 Jbeta primers. Libraries were prepared by immunoSEQ multiplex PCR; TCRdb keeps only in-frame clonotypes and omits some of them. The table lists under 150,000 clones, roughly 74% of them singletons. Sequenced input: PBMCs. These receptors were collected from a woman aged 40 to 49 in good health and CMV-seropositive.

The chain carries TRBV28 and TRBJ2-3, with a tentative D call TRBD2 (7 bases). The CDR3 spans 16 residues. V was cut by 8 bases and J by 1 base, with 19 bases left in between. The germline V gene has CDR1 MDHEN and CDR2 SYDVKM. This chain's CDR3 is CASPKRGGEGTDTQYF. CDR3 bases: TGTGCCAGCCCAAAGAGGGGGGGGGAGGGCACAGATACGCAGTATTTT.

The V call is TRBV4-1, the J call TRBJ2-5, with TRBD2 matching 10 bases. The V gene's germline CDR1 is MGHRA and CDR2 YSYEKL. The CDR3 extends over 17 amino acids. Trimming cost V 4 bases and J 1 base; bases outside gene matches: 9. The CDR3 DNA sequence: TGCGCCAGCAGCCCGGTGGAGCGGGGGGGAAGCCAAGAGACCCAGTACTTC. Translated: CASSPVERGGSQETQYF.

This chain links TRBV2 with TRBJ2-1; no definite D call. The CDR3 covers 11 residues. Germline CDR1 is SNHLY and CDR2 is FYNNEI. Between the trimmed V and J ends, which lost 7 bases and 4 bases, there was a span of 5 bases. CDR3 in amino acids: CASINYNEQFF. In DNA, the CDR3 is TGTGCCAGCATCAATTACAATGAGCAGTTCTTC.

This clone came up a few times. V and J are TRBV6-1 and TRBJ2-1; 7 bases line up with TRBD2. The V gene's germline CDR1 is MNHNS and CDR2 SASEGT. The trim removed 2 bases at V and 4 bases at J, leaving 5 bases unmatched. This CDR3 spans 15 amino acids. The CDR3 nucleotides read TGTGCCAGCAGTGAAAACCTAGCGGCATACAATGAGCAGTTCTTC. It codes for CASSENLAAYNEQFF.

The chain has TRBV5-1 and TRBJ2-1; 14 nucleotides agree with TRBD2. J lost 5 bases, V lost 1 base, and 5 bases had no gene match. The CDR3 has 17 amino acids. CDR1 and CDR2 from the germline V gene are SGHRS and YFSETQ. CDR3 DNA: TGCGCCAGCAGCTTGAACCCGGGACTAGCGGGAGACAATGAGCAGTTCTTC. It specifies CASSLNPGLAGDNEQFF.

This chain joins TRBV18 and TRBJ2-7; tentative D call: TRBD1 (5 bases). The CDR3 runs 14 residues. Trimming removed 2 bases from V and 5 bases from J, with 13 bases in between. CDR1 KGHSH and CDR2 LQKENI come from the germline V gene. CDR3 sequence reads: CASSPIGDANEQYF. The CDR3 DNA is TGTGCCAGCTCACCAATAGGGGATGCGAACGAGCAGTACTTC.

The chain carries TRBV19 and TRBJ2-5; D might be TRBD1 (5 bases). Trimming removed 3 bases at V and 4 bases at J, with 15 bases between. The CDR3 totals 15 residues. The germline V gene has CDR1 LNHDA and CDR2 SQIVND (reference sequence). The CDR3 nucleotides are TGTGCCAGTAGTATCTCTCGCAGGGCTCGAGAGACCCAGTACTTC. Encoded protein: CASSISRRARETQYF.

The chain carries TRBV7-9 and TRBJ2-7; 10 bases are a match to TRBD2. Germline V gene data show CDR1 as SEHNR and CDR2 as FQNEAQ (reference sequence). The CDR3 totals 15 residues. Trimming at V came to 1 base and at J to 3 bases, leaving 3 bases not matched to a gene. CDR3 sequence reads: CASSLGLAGDYEQYF. The CDR3 coding sequence is TGTGCCAGCAGCTTAGGGCTAGCGGGAGACTACGAGCAGTACTTC.

The chain employs TRBV9 and TRBJ2-4, with 10 bases identical to TRBD1. CDR1 SGDLS and CDR2 YYNGEE come from the germline V gene. The CDR3 is made up of 15 amino acids. J was trimmed by 9 bases and V by 1 base; bases with no gene match: 7. The CDR3 bases are TGTGCCAGCAGCGTAAGGGGGACAGGGGAAGGCATTCAGTACTTC. Its protein is CASSVRGTGEGIQYF. The full variable domain, completed using reference TRBV9 and TRBJ2-4, is DSGVTQTPKHLITATGQRVTLRCSPRSGDLSVYWYQQSLDQGLQFLIQYYNGEERAKGNILERFSAQQFPDLHSELNLSSLELGDSALYFCASSVRGTGEGIQYFGAGTRLSVL.

The rearrangement joins TRBV5-4 to TRBJ2-1; 9 bases match TRBD1. Germline loops: CDR1 SGHNT, CDR2 YYREEE (reference sequence). This CDR3 contains 15 residues. Trimming at V came to 4 bases and at J to 2 bases, leaving 4 bases not matched to a gene. The CDR3 nucleotides are TGTGCCAGCAGCCTCGGGACAGGGACCTACAATGAGCAGTTCTTC. It yields the protein CASSLGTGTYNEQFF.

This clone was seen more than once but under ten times. The chain joins TRBV5-1 to TRBJ2-1; weak D call: TRBD2 (6 bases). CDR1 and CDR2 from the germline V gene are SGHRS and YFSETQ. The CDR3 is 14 residues long. Trimming removed 4 bases at V and 10 bases at J, with 18 bases between. The DNA for the CDR3 is TGCGCCAGCAGCCCGGGACTCAATAAGGACGAGCAGTTCTTC. Protein: CASSPGLNKDEQFF.

The chain links TRBV12-5 to TRBJ1-3; D may be TRBD1 (5 bases). This CDR3 spans 16 amino acids. Germline V gives CDR1 LGHNT, CDR2 FRNRAP. V lost 7 bases to trimming and J lost 0 bases, with 16 bases between them. The CDR3: CASASGGSHSGNTIYF. The DNA for the CDR3 is TGTGCTAGTGCTTCCGGGGGGTCCCACTCTGGAAACACCATATATTTT. The full variable domain, completed using reference TRBV12-5 and TRBJ1-3, is DARVTQTPRHKVTEMGQEVTMRCQPILGHNTVFWYRQTMMQGLELLAYFRNRAPLDDSGMPKDRFSAEMPDATLATLKIQPSEPRDSAVYFCASASGGSHSGNTIYFGEGSWLTVV.

The chain has TRBV19 and TRBJ2-3; TRBD1 aligns across 8 bases. Looked up from germline, CDR1 is LNHDA and CDR2 is SQIVND (reference sequence). With V trimmed by 3 bases and J by 1 base, 3 bases remained unmatched. The CDR3 is 15 amino acids. CDR3 protein: CASSIRTGRTDTQYF. CDR3 bases: TGTGCCAGTAGTATCCGGACAGGGCGCACAGATACGCAGTATTTT.

J is TRBJ2-6 and V is TRBV27, with no clear D. There are 18 residues in the CDR3. V gave up 1 base and J gave up 1 base, with 14 bases separating them. CDR1 and CDR2 from the germline V gene are MNHEY and SMNVEV (reference sequence). CDR3 protein: CASSLLPSVSSGANVLTF. The CDR3 DNA follows: TGTGCCAGCAGTTTATTGCCCTCGGTTTCGTCTGGGGCCAACGTCCTGACTTTC.

V usage is TRBV19 and J usage is TRBJ1-2; D unclear. V was cut by 0 bases and J by 6 bases, with 5 bases left in between. Per germline, CDR1 LNHDA and CDR2 SQIVND (reference sequence). The CDR3 sequence is 12 residues long. CDR3 residues: CASSIDRNGYTF. The CDR3, as DNA: TGTGCCAGTAGTATAGACAGAAATGGCTACACCTTC.

The J gene is TRBJ1-4, the V gene TRBV5-1; no clear D. There are 14 residues in the CDR3. V was shortened by 3 bases and J by 3 bases, with 9 bases between the two germline ends. Germline CDR1 reads SGHRS; CDR2 reads YFSETQ. CDR3 loop: CASSSGTSNEKLFF. CDR3 DNA sequence: TGCGCCAGCAGCTCGGGAACCTCTAATGAAAAACTGTTTTTT.

The rearrangement uses TRBV15 and TRBJ2-2; 7 bases agree with TRBD1. CDR1 and CDR2 (germline): LNHNV, YYDKDF (reference sequence). Trimming cost V 3 bases and J 6 bases; bases outside gene matches: 7. This CDR3 has 15 residues. CDR3 coding DNA: TGTGCCACCAGCAGGGCGGACAGGTTTTCCGGGGAGCTGTTTTTT. Translated, it gives CATSRADRFSGELFF.

CDR3 region: CASSVAQGADTQYF. CDR3 in DNA: TGCGCCAGCAGCGTCGCACAGGGGGCAGATACGCAGTATTTT. The rearrangement links TRBV5-1 to TRBJ2-3; 8 bases line up with TRBD1. V trimming: 4 bases; J trimming: 4 bases; junction bases outside the gene matches: 5. CDR1 and CDR2 from the germline V gene are SGHRS and YFSETQ. This CDR3 is built from 14 residues.

The chain uses TRBV28 and TRBJ2-7, with TRBD2 matching 13 bases. J gave up 2 bases and V 6 bases, and 7 bases lay outside the gene matches. Germline CDR1 and CDR2: MDHEN and SYDVKM. The CDR3 has 16 amino acids. The CDR3 sequence: CASSSRTSGSPYEQYF. CDR3 DNA: TGTGCCAGCAGCTCCCGGACTAGCGGGAGTCCCTACGAGCAGTACTTC. The complete variable domain, with remaining parts taken from reference TRBV28 and TRBJ2-7, reads DVKVTQSSRYLVKRTGEKVFLECVQDMDHENMFWYRQDPGLGLRLIYFSYDVKMKEKGDIPEGYSVSREKKERFSLILESASTNQTSMYLCASSSRTSGSPYEQYFGPGTRLTVT.

The J gene is TRBJ2-1, the V gene TRBV19; 11 nucleotides match TRBD2. V gave up 5 bases and J gave up 7 bases; unmatched junction bases: 10. The CDR3 contains 16 residues. CDR1 is LNHDA, CDR2 SQIVND, per germline (reference sequence). CDR3 loop: CASSPLTSGKSNEQFF. As DNA, the CDR3 is TGTGCCAGTAGTCCCTTGACTAGCGGGAAATCGAATGAGCAGTTCTTC.

This chain joins TRBV18 and TRBJ2-5, with 8 bases that match TRBD1. CDR1 is KGHSH, CDR2 LQKENI, per germline. The CDR3 covers 16 residues. V lost 1 base to trimming and J lost 4 bases; unmatched junction nucleotides: 8. CDR3 bases: TGTGCCAGCTCACCACAACCGCAGGGGGCTGTAGAGACCCAGTACTTC. Its protein is CASSPQPQGAVETQYF. The complete variable domain, with remaining parts taken from reference TRBV18 and TRBJ2-5, reads NAGVMQNPRHLVRRRGQEARLRCSPMKGHSHVYWYRQLPEEGLKFMVYLQKENIIDESGMPKERFSAEFPKEGPSILRIQQVVRGDSAAYFCASSPQPQGAVETQYFGPGTRLLVL.

This clone was seen only once. V gene TRBV5-1 combines with J gene TRBJ2-5; 7 nucleotides agree with TRBD1. This CDR3 comprises 15 residues. V shed 4 bases and J 4 bases; nucleotides not matched to a gene: 10. Germline loops: CDR1 SGHRS, CDR2 YFSETQ. For the CDR3, the DNA is TGCGCCAGCAGCATCAGTCTGACAGGGCGAGAGACCCAGTACTTC. Translation gives CASSISLTGRETQYF. Using reference TRBV5-1 and TRBJ2-5 for the parts outside the CDR3, the full variable domain is KAGVTQTPRYLIKTRGQQVTLSCSPISGHRSVSWYQQTPGQGLQFLFEYFSETQRNKGNFPGRFSGRQFSNSRSEMNVSTLELGDSALYLCASSISLTGRETQYFGPGTRLLVL.

This clone showed up just once. This chain joins TRBV6-1 and TRBJ2-1; D not certain. CDR1 MNHNS and CDR2 SASEGT come from the germline V gene. The CDR3 extends over 14 amino acids. With 8 bases removed from V and 1 base from J, the gap between germline ends came to 12 bases. CDR3: CASGKSGSYNEQFF. The DNA of the CDR3 is TGTGCCAGCGGCAAATCCGGGTCCTACAATGAGCAGTTCTTC.

The J gene is TRBJ2-5, the V gene TRBV2, with TRBD1 matching over 9 bases. This CDR3 has 13 residues. After removal of 5 bases from V and 6 bases from J, the junction contained 4 bases not matched to a gene. Germline loops: CDR1 SNHLY, CDR2 FYNNEI. This chain's CDR3 is CASSPGQGKTQYF. The CDR3 nucleotides are TGTGCCAGCAGTCCGGGACAGGGAAAGACCCAGTACTTC.

This clone was detected only a few times. This chain uses TRBV7-3 with TRBJ2-3; D is perhaps TRBD2 (5 bases). The germline gives CDR1 SGHTA, CDR2 FQGTGA. The CDR3 loop spans 12 amino acids. The V end was cut by 5 bases, the J end by 6 bases, with 9 bases between. The CDR3 nucleotides read TGTGCCAGCAGCCGACCGGGGGATACGCAGTATTTT. Translating gives CASSRPGDTQYF.

The rearrangement joins TRBV19 to TRBJ2-3; no definite D call. V lost 3 bases and J 0 bases, leaving 7 bases between the germline ends. Germline CDR1 LNHDA, CDR2 SQIVND (reference sequence). The CDR3 is 14 amino acids. The CDR3 sequence is CASSIAASTDTQYF. The CDR3 DNA reads TGTGCCAGTAGTATCGCGGCCAGCACAGATACGCAGTATTTT.

This clone appeared a single time. This chain connects TRBV11-2 to TRBJ2-2; the D is unclear. V lost 3 bases, J lost 1 base, and 9 bases lay in between. The CDR3 contains 15 residues. Germline V gene lookup returns CDR1 SGHAT and CDR2 FQNNGV. The CDR3 DNA reads TGTGCCAGCAGCTTGAGTCGGGTGAACACCGGGGAGCTGTTTTTT. Residues: CASSLSRVNTGELFF.

The chain recombines TRBV28 with TRBJ2-1; 11 bases are shared with TRBD2. The junction had 6 bases not matched to a gene; V was cut back by 5 bases and J by 3 bases. The CDR3 has 16 amino acids. The germline V gene has CDR1 MDHEN and CDR2 SYDVKM. The CDR3 protein is CASSKLAGARYNEQFF. Here the CDR3 DNA reads TGTGCCAGCAGTAAACTAGCGGGAGCCCGCTACAATGAGCAGTTCTTC.

This clone was recorded a few times. Within the sample, other DNA sequences also encode this same CDR3. The V call is TRBV28, the J call TRBJ2-7, with 7 bases aligning to TRBD1. This CDR3 is built from 13 residues. Germline trimming cut 5 bases from V and 4 bases from J; bases unmatched to any gene: 5. Germline lookup yields CDR1 MDHEN and CDR2 SYDVKM. Here the CDR3 reads CASSPGQSYEQYF. Here the CDR3 DNA reads TGTGCCAGCAGTCCGGGACAGTCGTACGAGCAGTACTTC.